This TCR beta chain was obtained from a study of blood T cell repertoires in COVID-19. On the study more broadly: The cDNA or gDNA used as material had been derived from T cells, B-cell-depleted T cells, or PBMCs.

How the authors handled the data: Counts of nucleated cells, estimated from reference gene primer amplification, were obtained. Sequenced by immunoSEQ multiplex PCR; TCRdb stores in-frame clones only, minus some. V and J calls plus clone size are reproduced from that table; the DNA served to infer D and trimming. The sample consists of about 260,000 clones, roughly 84% of them appearing once. Per the germline V gene, CDR1 is SGHTA and CDR2 is FQGTGA. The germline V and J ends were trimmed by 4 bases and 4 bases, with 6 bases remaining between them. The CDR3 length is 12 residues. V gene TRBV7-3 combines with J gene TRBJ2-3, with unresolved D. The material sequenced was peripheral blood. The sequence derives from a man between 60 and 75 years old with acute or convalescent COVID-19. CDR3 sequence (DNA): TGTGCCAGCAGCTCAGAAGCAGATACGCAGTATTTT. Translation: CASSSEADTQYF.